What follows is one TCR beta chain and its context. This sample was taken from a study of blood T cell repertoires in COVID-19. About the research overall: Samples came from the United States, Italy and Spain, spanning acute and convalescent COVID-19. PBMCs, B-cell-depleted T cells, or T cells provided the cDNA or gDNA that made up the material.

The data were produced by immunoSEQ multiplex PCR, yet TCRdb's version contains in-frame clones alone and is incomplete. Seen here are 150,000 to 200,000 clones, roughly 80% observed once, and the top ten hold 9% to 15%. J was trimmed by 1 base and V by 0 bases; bases with no gene match: 3. Per the germline V gene, CDR1 is SGDLS and CDR2 is YYNGEE. The CDR3 is 15 residues long. Seattle patients were enrolled while actively infected and followed longitudinally. The receptor comes from a woman older than 75 with COVID-19, enrolled during active disease. Source material: peripheral blood. The gene calls are TRBV9 and TRBJ2-7, with TRBD2 matching 8 bases. The CDR3 DNA follows: TGTGCCAGCAGCGTAGACCCGGGAGGGTCCTACGAGCAGTACTTC. It is translated as CASSVDPGGSYEQYF.